This TCR beta chain was recovered during a study of early T cells in non-severe SARS-CoV-2 infection. On the study more broadly: The input, bulk RNA from unsorted whole blood, was sequenced, and chains were unpaired.

Study outcomes and limitations: VDJdb matching, biased toward anti-spike CD8 responses, missed private and CD4 specificities.

In the library, individual cDNA molecules carried attached unique molecular identifiers. MiXCR, applied by TCRdb to the 5' RACE reads, yields one record per CDR3 protein. The repertoire holds approximately 41,000 distinct CDR3 sequences, with 3.5% to 5% as singletons. V was pared by 5 bases and J by 7 bases, with 9 bases between. This CDR3 contains 12 residues. From germline, CDR1 is MNHNY and CDR2 SVGAGI (reference sequence). Ten or more counts support this clonotype. Its antigen is undetermined. The sample consisted of whole blood. The chain employs TRBV6-6 and TRBJ1-5; no reliable D call. The source of this sequence is an adult who was a healthcare worker with PCR-confirmed SARS-CoV-2 infection or an uninfected control (not recorded which). The CDR3 loop is CASSNTAQPQHF. DNA of the CDR3: TGTGCCAGCAGTAATACAGCGCAGCCCCAGCATTTT.